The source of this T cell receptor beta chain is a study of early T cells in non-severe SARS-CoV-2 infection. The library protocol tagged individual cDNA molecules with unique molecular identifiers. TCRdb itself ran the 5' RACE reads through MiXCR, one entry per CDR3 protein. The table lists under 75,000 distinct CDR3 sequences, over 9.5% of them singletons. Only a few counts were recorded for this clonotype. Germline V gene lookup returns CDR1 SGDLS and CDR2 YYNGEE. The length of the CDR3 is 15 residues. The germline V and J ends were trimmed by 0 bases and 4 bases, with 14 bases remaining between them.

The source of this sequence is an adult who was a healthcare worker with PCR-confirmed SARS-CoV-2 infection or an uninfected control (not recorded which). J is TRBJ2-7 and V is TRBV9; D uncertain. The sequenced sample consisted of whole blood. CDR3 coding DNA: TGTGCCAGCAGCGTAGAGGTCGGCGGATCATACGAGCAGTACTTC. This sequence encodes CASSVEVGGSYEQYF.